A selection of T cell receptor beta chains follows, all from one sample in a study of shared clonotypes between healthy human individuals. This table comes from immunoSEQ multiplex PCR, and its TCRdb copy is limited to in-frame clones, with some not included. This table has roughly 1,500,000 clones, about 98% appearing once. The sample taken for sequencing was naive CD4+ T cells sorted from blood. These receptors were taken from a young man in good health. Both conserved end residues are part of each CDR3. The D gene is left open where the match is weak. Clone size appears in some rows only: once, few, many, or a class for an expanded clone.

>NA|TRBV5-4|14|TRBJ2-4|NA
TGTGCCAGCAGCTCCCCGTTGGAGAGCGCCATTCAGTACTTC
CASSSPLESAIQYF
>NA|TRBV5-1|13|TRBJ2-7|NA
TGCGCCAGCAGGCCCAAGGAGGCCTACGAGCAGTACTTC
CASRPKEAYEQYF
>NA|TRBV27|13|TRBJ2-7|NA
TGTGCCAGCAGCCGACCGACAGGTTCAGAGCAGTACTTC
CASSRPTGSEQYF
>NA|TRBV5-8|14|TRBJ2-7|NA
TGTGCCAGCAGTCAGTTCTCCACAGGGTACGAGCAGTACTTC
CASSQFSTGYEQYF
>NA|TRBV28|15|TRBJ1-3|NA
TGTGCCAGCAGTTCTCGGGACAACTCTGGAAACACCATATATTTT
CASSSRDNSGNTIYF
>NA|TRBV18|14|TRBJ2-3|NA
TGTGCCAGCTCACCCCAGCGGTCCACAGATACGCAGTATTTT
CASSPQRSTDTQYF
>once|TRBV10-3|16|TRBJ2-3|TRBD2
TGTGCCATCAGATACGGACTAGCGGGAGGCGTAGATACGCAGTATTTT
CAIRYGLAGGVDTQYF
>NA|TRBV28|10|TRBJ1-2|NA
TGTGCCAGCAGGGACTTTGGCTACACCTTC
CASRDFGYTF
>NA|TRBV18|17|TRBJ2-2|NA
TGTGCCAGCTCACCACAGGTCGGGGGTCAGAACACCGGGGAGCTGTTTTTT
CASSPQVGGQNTGELFF
>once|TRBV7-6|13|TRBJ2-5|NA
TGTGCCAGCAGCTTATCCGGGGAAGAGACCCAGTACTTC
CASSLSGEETQYF
>NA|TRBV2|14|TRBJ2-5|TRBD2
TGTGCCAGCACCCTTGAGGATTGGGGGGGACCCAGTTACTTC
CASTLEDWGGPSYF
>NA|TRBV5-4|11|TRBJ2-3|NA
TGTGCCAGCAGCTCGGCGGATACGCAGTATTTT
CASSSADTQYF